This T cell receptor (beta chain) comes out of a study of T cell repertoires in cytomegalovirus infection. TCRdb reanalysed the reads using MiXCR and keeps one entry per CDR3 protein. Seen here are about 740,000 distinct CDR3 sequences, 35% to 45% observed once, and the top ten hold more than 2.5%. Only a few counts were recorded for this clonotype. Between the trimmed V and J ends, which lost 4 bases and 6 bases, there was a span of 15 bases. Germline V lookup: CDR1 MGHDK, CDR2 SYGVNS. The CDR3 is 14 amino acids. This TCR was recovered from a human donor in good health (CMV status not recorded). Some clones in this sample may be carry-over from other donors' samples. The chain joins TRBV25-1 to TRBJ1-2; weak D call: TRBD1 (5 bases). Sequencing used PBMCs. CDR3 DNA: TGTGCCAGCAGTGGACAGATCAGGGAGGATGGCTACACCTTC. As protein: CASSGQIREDGYTF.